This TCR beta chain originates from a study of technical replicates of blood from several donors. Libraries were prepared by immunoSEQ multiplex PCR; TCRdb keeps only in-frame clonotypes and omits some of them. The sample gives approximately 75,000 clones, around 97% of which show up once; about 0.29% is in the top ten. CDR3 length equals 15 residues. Germline V lookup: CDR1 SGHAT, CDR2 FQNNGV. V lost 5 bases and J lost 5; bases outside the gene matches: 8. J is TRBJ1-5 and V is TRBV11-2, with 8 nucleotides matching TRBD1. The sample comprised T cells isolated from PBMCs. The clonotype was recovered from a human donor in good health. CDR3 region: CASSRGQGGDQPQHF. CDR3 coding DNA: TGTGCCAGCAGCCGAGGACAGGGAGGAGATCAGCCCCAGCATTTT.